Included here is one T cell receptor (beta chain) sequence, with context. Per the authors' pipeline: Estimated nucleated cell counts came from reference gene primer amplification. The repertoire was sequenced with immunoSEQ multiplex PCR; TCRdb's copy has only in-frame clones and lacks some. Clone size and the V and J calls come from that table; the DNA yielded D and trimming. The data show 100,000 to 150,000 clones, over 75% seen once. This sample stems from a study of blood T cell repertoires in COVID-19. Trimming shortened V by 0 bases and J by 1 base, and 8 bases separated the two germline ends. CDR3 length: 15 amino acids. Germline CDR1 reads WNHNN; CDR2 reads SYGVQD (reference sequence).

The sequenced sample consisted of peripheral blood. The origin of this receptor is a woman of 80 years or more with acute or convalescent COVID-19. The V gene is TRBV10-1, the J gene TRBJ2-3, with D uncertain. The CDR3 sequence is CASSESISGTDTQYF. The DNA of the CDR3 is TGCGCCAGCAGTGAGTCGATCTCGGGCACAGATACGCAGTATTTT.